The 21 T cell receptor beta chains below were found in one sample sequenced in a study of T cell repertoires in cytomegalovirus infection. A single record per CDR3 protein comes from TCRdb applying MiXCR to the reads. The sample has over 300,000 distinct CDR3 sequences, under 20% seen once. The source material was PBMCs. The receptor source for this set is a human donor in good health (CMV status not recorded). Some clones in this sample may be carry-over from other donors' samples.

This clonotype was recorded many times. The chain joins TRBV7-9 to TRBJ2-7; either TRBD1 or TRBD2 may fit D (5 bases each). This CDR3 region has 18 residues. Trimming removed 7 bases from V and 5 bases from J, with 30 bases in between. The germline gives CDR1 SEHNR, CDR2 FQNEAQ (reference sequence). The CDR3 DNA reads TGTGCCAGCATTTCAGTTAAAGCCCGGGACCCGGTTCGGAACGAGCAGTACTTC. As protein: CASISVKARDPVRNEQYF.

This clonotype appeared a few times. The rearrangement joins TRBV12-3 or TRBV12-4 to TRBJ1-4, with 8 nucleotides matching TRBD1. J was trimmed by 8 bases and V by 6 bases; bases with no gene match: 8. The CDR3 totals 14 residues. The chain's CDR3 is CASSFGQGGEKLFF. DNA for the CDR3: TGTGCCAGCAGCTTCGGACAGGGCGGAGAAAAACTGTTTTTT.

The V gene is TRBV5-6, the J gene TRBJ1-5; 7 bases map to TRBD1. The V segment lost 5 bases and the J segment 5 bases; nucleotides outside the gene matches: 4. The CDR3 runs 13 residues. Germline CDR1 is SGHDT and CDR2 is YYEEEE. CDR3 residues: CASSGGGHQPQHF. CDR3 bases: TGTGCCAGCAGTGGAGGGGGCCATCAGCCCCAGCATTTT.

The CDR3 sequence: CASNLRTNPETQYF. The CDR3, as DNA: TGTGCCAGCAACCTCCGGACTAACCCCGAGACGCAGTATTTT. This chain connects TRBV27 to TRBJ2-3; D might be TRBD2 (6 bases). This CDR3 is 14 amino acids long. Per the germline V gene, CDR1 is MNHEY and CDR2 is SMNVEV (reference sequence). The germline V and J ends were trimmed by 7 bases and 9 bases, with 20 bases remaining between them.

V gene TRBV20-1 combines with J gene TRBJ1-5; a possible D gene is TRBD1 (5 bases). Trimming stripped 2 bases from V and 6 bases from J, with 29 bases between. In germline, CDR1 is DFQATT, CDR2 SNEGSKA (reference sequence). CDR3 length equals 19 residues. The DNA for the CDR3 is TGCAGTGCTAGATCAGTTATTCCCGGGACCACCGGCTTGGGTCAGCCCCAGCATTTT. This sequence encodes CSARSVIPGTTGLGQPQHF.

This clonotype was recorded at least ten times. V usage is TRBV5-6 and J usage is TRBJ2-3, with unresolved D. The V gene's germline CDR1 is SGHDT and CDR2 YYEEEE. V lost 4 bases and J 0 bases, leaving 6 bases between the germline ends. The CDR3 spans 13 residues. The CDR3 spells CASSIQSTDTQYF. In DNA form, the CDR3 reads TGTGCCAGCAGCATTCAAAGCACAGATACGCAGTATTTT.

This clonotype was picked up many times. The chain's CDR3 is CASSWSSQPQETQYF. The CDR3 bases are TGTGCCAGCAGCTGGAGTTCACAGCCTCAAGAGACCCAGTACTTC. V is TRBV7-2 and J is TRBJ2-5, with unresolved D. CDR1 is SGHTA and CDR2 is FQGNSA in the germline V gene. The V and J ends lost 4 bases and 2 bases respectively, with 14 bases between them. The CDR3 length is 15 residues.

The V gene is TRBV4-2, the J gene TRBJ2-3, with 11 positions matching TRBD2. The CDR3 runs 17 residues. V dropped 0 bases and J dropped 6; count of bases not matched to a gene: 8. The germline V gene has CDR1 LGHNA and CDR2 YNFKEQ. CDR3 amino acids: CASSQDVSGGALDTQYF. The CDR3 nucleotides are TGTGCCAGCAGCCAAGATGTTAGCGGGGGGGCCCTGGATACGCAGTATTTT.

This clonotype was observed many times. The V and J genes are TRBV6-5 and TRBJ2-7; D gene unclear. V lost 0 bases to trimming and J lost 0 bases, with 21 bases between them. CDR1 and CDR2 (germline): MNHEY, SVGAGI. The CDR3 totals 19 residues. The CDR3 nucleotides are TGTGCCAGCAGTTACTCGATTCAAACTGCGTCCGCCTACTCCTACGAGCAGTACTTC. Amino acids: CASSYSIQTASAYSYEQYF.

The table lists this clonotype with many counts. The chain joins TRBV7-9 to TRBJ1-2; 10 positions match TRBD1. Trimming cost V 5 bases and J 3 bases; bases outside gene matches: 3. The CDR3 spans 14 residues. Germline V gene data show CDR1 as SEHNR and CDR2 as FQNEAQ (reference sequence). This CDR3 is CASSDGTGDYGYTF. DNA of the CDR3: TGTGCCAGCAGCGACGGGACAGGGGACTATGGCTACACCTTC.

This clonotype was detected only a few times. The chain couples TRBV20-1 to TRBJ2-5; 9 bases line up with TRBD2. J gave up 2 bases and V 2 bases, and 9 bases lay outside the gene matches. Germline CDR1 DFQATT, CDR2 SNEGSKA (reference sequence). This CDR3 has 16 amino acids. CDR3 DNA: TGCAGTGCTAGATCCAAGACTAGCGGTAGGCAAGAGACCCAGTACTTC. Amino acids: CSARSKTSGRQETQYF.

This clonotype was seen repeatedly, ten times or more. This chain connects TRBV4-2 to TRBJ2-1; possible D gene TRBD1, 5 bases. Trimming stripped 1 base from V and 5 bases from J, with 12 bases between. There are 15 residues in the CDR3. CDR1 is LGHNA, CDR2 YNFKEQ, per germline. The CDR3 region has the DNA TGTGCCAGCAGCCAAGGACAGCCTAACGACAATGAGCAGTTCTTC. Protein product: CASSQGQPNDNEQFF.

The CDR3: CAADGRNQPQHF. The CDR3 DNA reads as TGTGCCGCAGACGGCCGCAATCAGCCCCAGCATTTT. The gene calls are TRBV24-1 and TRBJ1-5, with no clear D. Between the trimmed V and J ends, which lost 12 bases and 2 bases, there was a span of 10 bases. Germline loops: CDR1 KGHDR, CDR2 SFDVKD. This CDR3 has 12 amino acids.

CDR3 DNA sequence: TGCGCCAGCAGCCAAGGTCAGGGAGGCGACTATGGCTACACCTTC. Translating gives CASSQGQGGDYGYTF. The rearrangement uses TRBV4-3 and TRBJ1-2; TRBD1 might be the D (5 bases). The CDR3 sequence is 15 residues long. Germline CDR1 and CDR2: LGHNA and YSLEER. Between the trimmed V and J ends, which lost 1 base and 3 bases, there was a span of 12 bases.

This clonotype was picked up many times. The gene calls are TRBV4-1 and TRBJ1-4; 8 bases fit TRBD1. V lost 1 base to trimming and J lost 2 bases; unmatched junction nucleotides: 3. This CDR3 contains 16 residues. The germline CDR1 and CDR2 sequences are MGHRA and YSYEKL. CDR3 in DNA: TGCGCCAGCAGCCAAGCCCAGGGGGCTACTAATGAAAAACTGTTTTTT. Translation gives CASSQAQGATNEKLFF.

The chain carries TRBV6-5 and TRBJ1-6, with a tentative D call TRBD1 (5 bases). V was cut by 8 bases and J by 10 bases, with 18 bases left in between. This CDR3 has 14 residues. Germline loops: CDR1 MNHEY, CDR2 SVGAGI. CDR3 nucleotides: TGTGCCAGCGGGGCAGGTCCTGGTCGATCACCCCTCCACTTT. It encodes CASGAGPGRSPLHF.

This clonotype was counted ten times or more. The chain combines TRBV7-2 with TRBJ2-7; 11 bases align to TRBD1. Per the germline V gene, CDR1 is SGHTA and CDR2 is FQGNSA. The CDR3 extends over 15 amino acids. Trimming at V came to 3 bases and at J to 4 bases, leaving 5 bases not matched to a gene. The CDR3 sequence: CASSLAGTGGYEQYF. Here the CDR3 DNA reads TGTGCCAGCAGCTTGGCCGGGACAGGGGGGTACGAGCAGTACTTC.

This clonotype was counted a few times. The chain couples TRBV2 to TRBJ2-5, with D hard to call. The CDR3 runs to 13 residues. CDR1 is SNHLY and CDR2 is FYNNEI in the germline V gene. The V gene lost 6 bases and the J gene lost 1 base, with 9 bases spanning the gap. This CDR3 reads CASRLQAQETQYF. The DNA of the CDR3 is TGTGCCAGCAGACTGCAGGCCCAAGAGACCCAGTACTTC.

This clonotype was observed a few times. This chain uses TRBV4-1 with TRBJ2-3; 9 positions agree with TRBD2. Germline V gene lookup returns CDR1 MGHRA and CDR2 YSYEKL. V lost 0 bases and J lost 4; bases outside the gene matches: 5. The CDR3 loop spans 16 amino acids. This CDR3 reads CASSQDTAGGADTQYF. Here the CDR3 DNA reads TGCGCCAGCAGCCAAGATACAGCGGGGGGCGCAGATACGCAGTATTTT.

This clonotype has at least ten counts. The V and J genes are TRBV4-1 and TRBJ2-1, with TRBD2 matching 12 bases. Germline V gene lookup returns CDR1 MGHRA and CDR2 YSYEKL. The ends lost 4 bases at V and 0 bases at J; junction bases unmatched: 10. The CDR3 contains 19 residues. The chain's CDR3 is CASSLGLAGFLSSYNEQFF. The CDR3, as DNA: TGCGCCAGCAGCCTGGGACTAGCGGGTTTCCTAAGCTCCTACAATGAGCAGTTCTTC.

This clonotype was detected ten times or more. V and J are TRBV19 and TRBJ2-2; the D gene is possibly TRBD2 (6 bases). This CDR3 has 14 residues. Trimming pared 4 bases from V and 5 bases from J, leaving 11 bases between. Germline CDR1 and CDR2: LNHDA and SQIVND (reference sequence). In DNA, the CDR3 is TGTGCCAGTAGTAGCACTAGCTATACCGGGGAGCTGTTTTTT. This encodes CASSSTSYTGELFF.